In its sample, the clone carrying this T cell receptor beta chain was seen once. Antigen: not known. The data originate from a study of cytomegalovirus exposure and HLA in healthy donors. Whole-study context: The approximately 120 validation repertoires, a later analysis reported, used the same platform as the 600 to 850 repertoires from the first cohort. Study-level findings and limits: The study put 150 or so TCR beta chains on its list as cytomegalovirus-associated.

Data came from immunoSEQ multiplex PCR; TCRdb stores just in-frame clones and leaves some out. The data hold 200,000 to 250,000 clones, with around 80% observed a single time. V trimming: 0 bases; J trimming: 2 bases; junction bases outside the gene matches: 1. Germline values: CDR1 SGDLS, CDR2 YYNGEE. The CDR3 is made up of 14 amino acids. Sample: PBMCs. This TCR derives from a woman aged 25 to 45 in good health and CMV-seropositive. The gene calls are TRBV9 and TRBJ2-5, with 7 bases aligning to TRBD2. In DNA form, the CDR3 reads TGTGCCAGCAGCGTAGAAGCGGGACAAGAGACCCAGTACTTC. The encoded protein is CASSVEAGQETQYF.